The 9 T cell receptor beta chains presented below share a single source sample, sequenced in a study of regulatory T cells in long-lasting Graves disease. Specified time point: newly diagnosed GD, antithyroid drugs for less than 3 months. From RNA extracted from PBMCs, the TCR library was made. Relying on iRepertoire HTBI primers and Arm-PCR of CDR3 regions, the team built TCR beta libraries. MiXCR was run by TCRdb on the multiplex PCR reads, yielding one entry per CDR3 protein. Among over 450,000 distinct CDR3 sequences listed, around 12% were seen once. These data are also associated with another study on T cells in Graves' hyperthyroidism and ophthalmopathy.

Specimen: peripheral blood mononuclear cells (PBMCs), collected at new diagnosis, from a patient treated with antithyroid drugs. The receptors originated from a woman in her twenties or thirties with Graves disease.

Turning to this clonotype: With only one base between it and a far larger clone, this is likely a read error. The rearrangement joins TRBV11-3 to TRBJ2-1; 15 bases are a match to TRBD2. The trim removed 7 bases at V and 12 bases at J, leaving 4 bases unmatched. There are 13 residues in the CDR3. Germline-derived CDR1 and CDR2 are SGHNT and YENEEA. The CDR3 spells CASTGTSGRRQFF. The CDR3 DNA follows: TGTGCCAGCACCGGGACTAGCGGGAGGAGGCAGTTCTTC.

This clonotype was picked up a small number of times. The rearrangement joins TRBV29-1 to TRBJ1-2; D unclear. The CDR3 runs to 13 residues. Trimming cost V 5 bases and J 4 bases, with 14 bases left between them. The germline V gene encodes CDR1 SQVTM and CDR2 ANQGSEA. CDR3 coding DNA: TGCAGCGTTCGTGCCTCACACCGCTATGGCTACACCTTC. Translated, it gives CSVRASHRYGYTF.

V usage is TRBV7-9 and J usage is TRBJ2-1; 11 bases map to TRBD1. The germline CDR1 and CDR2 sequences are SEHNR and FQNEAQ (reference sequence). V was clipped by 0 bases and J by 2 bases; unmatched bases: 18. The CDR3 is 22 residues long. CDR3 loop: CASSLAPWDRGKAGGTYNEQFF. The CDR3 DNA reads TGTGCCAGCAGCTTAGCCCCTTGGGACAGGGGGAAAGCGGGAGGAACCTACAATGAGCAGTTCTTC.

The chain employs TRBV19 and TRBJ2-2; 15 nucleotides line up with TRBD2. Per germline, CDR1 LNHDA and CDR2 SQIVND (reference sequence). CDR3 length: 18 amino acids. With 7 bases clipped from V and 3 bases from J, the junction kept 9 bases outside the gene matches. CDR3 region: CASTWGTSGRSDTGELFF. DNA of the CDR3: TGTGCCAGTACCTGGGGGACTAGCGGGAGGTCGGACACCGGGGAGCTGTTTTTT.

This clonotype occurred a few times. CDR3 amino acids: CASSQAPHGRSNYEQYF. The CDR3 DNA sequence: TGTGCCAGCAGCCAAGCCCCCCACGGACGTAGTAACTACGAGCAGTACTTC. This chain links TRBV25-1 with TRBJ2-7; the D is unclear. Germline V gives CDR1 MGHDK, CDR2 SYGVNS. The V gene lost 6 bases and the J gene lost 3 bases, with 24 bases spanning the gap. The CDR3 has 17 amino acids.

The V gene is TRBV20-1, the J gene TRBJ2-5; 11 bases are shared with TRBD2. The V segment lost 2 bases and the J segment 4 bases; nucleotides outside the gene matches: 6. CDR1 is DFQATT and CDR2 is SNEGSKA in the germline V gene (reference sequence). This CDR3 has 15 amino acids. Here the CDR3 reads CSARLAGGRGETQYF. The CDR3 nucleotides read TGCAGTGCTAGATTAGCGGGAGGGCGGGGAGAGACCCAGTACTTC.

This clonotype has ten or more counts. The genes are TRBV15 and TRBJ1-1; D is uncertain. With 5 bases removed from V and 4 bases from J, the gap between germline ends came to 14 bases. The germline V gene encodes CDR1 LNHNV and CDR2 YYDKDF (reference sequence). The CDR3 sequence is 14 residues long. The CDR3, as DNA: TGTGCCACCAGCGTAAGACGGTTCGGCACTGAAGCTTTCTTT. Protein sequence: CATSVRRFGTEAFF.

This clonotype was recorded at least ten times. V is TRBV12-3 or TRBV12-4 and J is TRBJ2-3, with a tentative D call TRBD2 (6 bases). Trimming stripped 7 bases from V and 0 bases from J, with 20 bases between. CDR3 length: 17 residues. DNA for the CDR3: TGTGCCAGCAACCTGATCCCGGGACTGGCTAGCACAGATACGCAGTATTTT. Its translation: CASNLIPGLASTDTQYF.

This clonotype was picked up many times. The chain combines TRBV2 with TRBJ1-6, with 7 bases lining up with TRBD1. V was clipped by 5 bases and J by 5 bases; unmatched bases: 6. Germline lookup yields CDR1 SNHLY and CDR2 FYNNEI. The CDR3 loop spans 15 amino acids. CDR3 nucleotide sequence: TGTGCCAGCAGTATTATCCAGGGGGATAATTCACCCCTCCACTTT. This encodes CASSIIQGDNSPLHF.